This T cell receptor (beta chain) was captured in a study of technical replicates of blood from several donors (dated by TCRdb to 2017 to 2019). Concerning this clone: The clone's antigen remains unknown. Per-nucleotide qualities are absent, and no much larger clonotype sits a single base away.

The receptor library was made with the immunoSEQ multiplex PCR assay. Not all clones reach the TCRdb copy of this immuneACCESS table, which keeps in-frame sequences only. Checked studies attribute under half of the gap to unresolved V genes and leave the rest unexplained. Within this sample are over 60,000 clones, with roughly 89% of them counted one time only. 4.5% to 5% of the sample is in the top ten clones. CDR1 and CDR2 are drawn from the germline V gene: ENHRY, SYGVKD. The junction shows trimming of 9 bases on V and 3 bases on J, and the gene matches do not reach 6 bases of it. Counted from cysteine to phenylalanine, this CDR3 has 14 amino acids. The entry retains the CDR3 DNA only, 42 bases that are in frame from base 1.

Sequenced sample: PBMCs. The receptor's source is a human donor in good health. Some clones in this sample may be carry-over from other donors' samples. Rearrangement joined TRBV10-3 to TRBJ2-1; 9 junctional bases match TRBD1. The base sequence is TGTGCCATATCGACAGGGGGGGTCTACAATGAGCAGTTCTTC. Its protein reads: CAISTGGVYNEQFF.